This T cell receptor (beta chain) was sequenced in a study of cytomegalovirus exposure and HLA in healthy donors. Study summary: Among some 400 genotyped donors, more than 65% fell in the Caucasian-associated ancestry cluster. Study-level points and caveats: Immune exposure was documented only through CMV serostatus. Prior analysis indicated that the majority of TCR beta V segments exhibited productivity approximately 90% or approximately 30% of the time.

Turning to this clone: Its specificity is unknown.

Both 60 Vbeta primers and 13 Jbeta primers went into the PCR. Produced via immunoSEQ multiplex PCR; TCRdb's table is partial and in-frame only. The sample records 100,000 or so clones, approximately 81% being singletons. The CDR3 has 13 residues. Germline V gives CDR1 SGHRS, CDR2 YFSETQ. V was clipped by 4 bases and J by 8 bases, with 13 bases between them. V and J are TRBV5-1 and TRBJ2-4; tentatively, D is TRBD1 (6 bases). The sequenced sample consisted of PBMCs. The receptor's source is a man aged 25-40 years in good health and CMV-seronegative. The CDR3 nucleotides are TGCGCCAGCAGCAGGGGACAAGGGGACATTCAGTACTTC. The encoded protein is CASSRGQGDIQYF.